The entry below gives a single T cell receptor beta chain sequence along with its context. The antigen is unknown. The V and J ends lost 6 bases and 4 bases respectively, with 12 bases between them. This CDR3 is 13 amino acids long. Per the germline V gene, CDR1 is MNHEY and CDR2 is SMNVEV (reference sequence). This sample stems from a study of T cell responses to AZD1222 COVID-19 vaccine. Study outcomes and limitations: Vaccine-associated CD4 TCRs ranged over spike, dominating at 160-218 and 743-854.

Here immunoSEQ multiplex PCR was the method, and the copy in TCRdb shows in-frame clones only, minus some. The table has 100,000 or so clones, 70% to 90% seen once. The receptor was derived from an adult in good health. The specimen comprised peripheral blood, sampled on day 0 of AZD1222 vaccination. J is TRBJ1-2 and V is TRBV27, with D uncertain. The CDR3 reads CASSGSSFYGYTF. In DNA form, the CDR3 reads TGTGCCAGCAGCGGAAGCTCCTTCTATGGCTACACCTTC.